This is a list of T cell receptor beta chains from one sample in a study of T cell responses to AZD1222 COVID-19 vaccine. Measured with immunoSEQ multiplex PCR; TCRdb has only the in-frame clones, and not every one. In the table there are over 120,000 clones, roughly 91% of which are singletons. Here the sequenced sample was peripheral blood, taken on day 0 of AZD1222 vaccination. These TCRs come from an adult in good health. The CDR3 runs from the conserved cysteine through the conserved F or W. D genes are given only for firm matches. Clone size, where shown, is once, few, many, or a class for clones that have expanded.

>15|-|TRBJ1-3|TRBV2|-
CASSYRALSGNTIYF
TGTGCCAGCAGTTACCGGGCCCTTTCTGGAAACACCATATATTTT
>17|-|TRBJ2-3|TRBV19|-
CASSLHAVPGRPDTQYF
TGTGCCAGTAGTCTCCACGCGGTCCCCGGTCGTCCAGATACGCAGTATTTT
>14|-|TRBJ2-1|TRBV7-3|-
CASSAGFTYNEQFF
TGTGCCAGCAGCGCGGGATTCACCTACAATGAGCAGTTCTTC
>17|TRBD1|TRBJ1-2|TRBV4-2|-
CASSVPGTGPLNYGYTF
TGTGCCAGCAGCGTGCCCGGGACAGGCCCCCTTAACTATGGCTACACCTTC
>17|TRBD1|TRBJ1-2|TRBV30|-
CAWRSPLGQGGIYGYTF
TGTGCCTGGAGGTCTCCTCTCGGACAGGGGGGGATCTATGGCTACACCTTC
>15|TRBD2|TRBJ2-1|TRBV3-1/TRBV3-2|-
CASSSLAGGYNEQFF
TGTGCCAGCAGCTCGCTAGCGGGGGGGTACAATGAGCAGTTCTTC
>16|TRBD1|TRBJ2-2|TRBV4-2|-
CASSQDGTGESGELFF
TGTGCCAGCAGCCAAGATGGTACAGGGGAATCCGGGGAGCTGTTTTTT
>14|-|TRBJ1-1|TRBV7-9|-
CASSLDSWDTEAFF
TGTGCCAGCAGCCTGGATAGTTGGGACACTGAAGCTTTCTTT
>15|-|TRBJ1-6|TRBV7-2|-
CASSLGGSYNSPLHF
TGTGCCAGCAGCTTAGGGGGTTCCTATAATTCACCCCTCCACTTT
>11|-|TRBJ2-3|TRBV12-3/TRBV12-4|-
CASSLWDTQYF
TGTGCCAGCAGTTTATGGGATACGCAGTATTTT
>16|TRBD2|TRBJ2-3|TRBV5-1|-
CASSTGSGGRTDTQYF
TGCGCCAGCAGCACCGGTAGCGGGGGCAGAACAGATACGCAGTATTTT
>13|-|TRBJ1-1|TRBV12-3/TRBV12-4|few
CASSFEDYTEAFF
TGTGCCAGCAGTTTTGAGGATTACACTGAAGCTTTCTTT
>14|-|TRBJ2-3|TRBV6-5|-
CASSRTRGTDTQYF
TGTGCCAGCAGTCGAACTAGGGGCACAGATACGCAGTATTTT
>17|TRBD1|TRBJ1-1|TRBV5-6|-
CASSLDAAGGMNTEAFF
TGTGCCAGCAGCTTGGATGCGGCAGGGGGCATGAACACTGAAGCTTTCTTT
>13|TRBD1|TRBJ2-7|TRBV2|-
CASSDRGPYEQYF
TGTGCCAGCAGTGACAGGGGGCCCTACGAGCAGTACTTC
>13|-|TRBJ1-4|TRBV18|once
CASSPKGGEKLFF
TGTGCCAGCTCACCAAAGGGCGGGGAAAAACTGTTTTTT
>13|-|TRBJ2-7|TRBV7-9|-
CASSFVSSYEQYF
TGTGCCAGCAGCTTCGTCAGTTCCTACGAGCAGTACTTC
>15|-|TRBJ1-1|TRBV28|once
CASRREVRANTEAFF
TGTGCCAGCAGACGTGAGGTAAGGGCGAACACTGAAGCTTTCTTT
>15|-|TRBJ2-7|TRBV5-4|-
CASSQGVYREDEQYF
TGTGCCAGCAGCCAAGGCGTTTACAGGGAAGACGAGCAGTACTTC
>13|-|TRBJ1-1|TRBV6-5|-
CASSYSVRTEAFF
TGTGCCAGCAGTTACTCTGTCCGCACTGAAGCTTTCTTT
>15|-|TRBJ1-2|TRBV3-1/TRBV3-2|once
CASSQGGRPNYGYTF
TGTGCCAGCAGCCAAGGCGGTCGCCCTAACTATGGCTACACCTTC
>13|-|TRBJ1-1|TRBV6-5|-
CASSSGGRIEAFF
TGTGCCAGCAGTTCCGGGGGGAGAATTGAAGCTTTCTTT
>14|TRBD1|TRBJ2-1|TRBV27|-
CASSRQGYYNEQFF
TGTGCCAGCAGTAGACAGGGATACTACAATGAGCAGTTCTTC
>14|-|TRBJ2-1|TRBV4-1|-
CASSQDSSYNEQFF
TGCGCCAGCAGCCAAGATTCAAGCTACAATGAGCAGTTCTTC
>13|-|TRBJ2-2|TRBV30|-
CAWSVYGTGELFF
TGTGCCTGGAGTGTATATGGGACCGGGGAGCTGTTTTTT
>18|TRBD2|TRBJ2-5|TRBV7-6|-
CASSLAPLWRGGRETQYF
TGTGCCAGCAGCTTAGCTCCCCTCTGGCGGGGGGGGAGGGAGACCCAGTACTTC
>15|-|TRBJ2-3|TRBV2|-
CASSETASGTDTQYF
TGTGCCAGCAGTGAGACCGCTAGCGGCACAGATACGCAGTATTTT
>13|-|TRBJ2-7|TRBV7-2|-
CASMIPLSYEQYF
TGTGCCAGCATGATCCCCCTCTCCTACGAGCAGTACTTC
>12|-|TRBJ1-1|TRBV6-5|-
CASSPVYGEAFF
TGTGCCAGCAGCCCCGTGTACGGTGAAGCTTTCTTT
>15|-|TRBJ1-3|TRBV11-3|-
CASSSSGDSGNTIYF
TGTGCCAGCAGCTCGTCAGGGGATTCTGGAAACACCATATATTTT
>12|-|TRBJ1-3|TRBV28|-
CASSTRRNTIYF
TGTGCCAGCAGTACCAGGCGAAACACCATATATTTT
>15|TRBD1|TRBJ2-7|TRBV7-6|-
CASSLFQGASDEQYF
TGTGCCAGCAGCTTATTCCAGGGGGCTTCGGACGAGCAGTACTTC
>14|TRBD1|TRBJ1-4|TRBV7-9|-
CASSYGTANEKLFF
TGTGCCAGCAGCTATGGGACAGCTAATGAAAAACTGTTTTTT
>14|TRBD2|TRBJ2-1|TRBV19|once
CASSTGLAGREQFF
TGTGCCAGTAGTACGGGACTAGCGGGGCGCGAGCAGTTCTTC
>13|TRBD1|TRBJ2-7|TRBV12-3/TRBV12-4|-
CASSRDSSYEQYF
TGTGCCAGCAGCCGGGACAGCTCCTACGAGCAGTACTTC
>12|-|TRBJ1-2|TRBV6-5|-
CASTNGGYGYTF
TGTGCCAGCACCAACGGGGGGTATGGCTACACCTTC
>14|TRBD2|TRBJ2-7|TRBV6-5|-
CASSYLAGGYEQYF
TGTGCCAGCAGTTACTTAGCGGGGGGGTACGAGCAGTACTTC
>18|-|TRBJ1-1|TRBV6-4|-
CATQPLVRKGQDNTEAFF
TGTGCCACCCAGCCTCTAGTCCGGAAGGGGCAGGACAACACTGAAGCTTTCTTT
>14|-|TRBJ1-1|TRBV19|-
CASSRGRLDTEAFF
TGTGCCAGTAGTAGGGGGCGCTTGGACACTGAAGCTTTCTTT
>16|-|TRBJ2-3|TRBV7-9|-
CASSRTTTESTDTQYF
TGTGCCAGCAGCCGGACAACCACCGAGAGCACAGATACGCAGTATTTT
>15|TRBD1|TRBJ2-3|TRBV30|-
CAWHNPGQGVDTQYF
TGTGCCTGGCATAATCCGGGACAGGGTGTAGATACGCAGTATTTT
>14|-|TRBJ2-2|TRBV7-9|once
CASSLTDPPGELFF
TGTGCCAGCAGCTTGACAGATCCACCCGGGGAGCTGTTTTTT
>16|-|TRBJ2-3|TRBV5-1|-
CASSLDTPLGTDTQYF
TGCGCCAGCAGCTTGGATACCCCATTAGGCACAGATACGCAGTATTTT
>16|-|TRBJ2-3|TRBV24-1|once
CATSDPHKGDTDTQYF
TGTGCCACCAGTGATCCTCATAAGGGCGACACAGATACGCAGTATTTT
>14|-|TRBJ2-7|TRBV18|-
CASSPEQGNYEQYF
TGTGCCAGCTCACCGGAACAAGGAAACTACGAGCAGTACTTC
>14|TRBD1|TRBJ1-4|TRBV5-1|-
CASQPGQVNEKLFF
TGCGCCAGCCAACCGGGACAGGTTAATGAAAAACTGTTTTTT
>15|TRBD1|TRBJ1-1|TRBV10-3|-
CAIKDRGLMNTEAFF
TGTGCCATCAAAGACAGGGGCCTAATGAACACTGAAGCTTTCTTT
>18|TRBD1|TRBJ1-3|TRBV19|-
CASSGIMDRGLLGNTIYF
TGTGCCAGTAGTGGAATTATGGACAGGGGGCTCCTTGGAAACACCATATATTTT
>13|-|TRBJ1-1|TRBV5-6|-
CASSLGPGRLAFF
TGTGCCAGCAGCTTGGGGCCCGGGCGCCTGGCTTTCTTT